A selection of T cell receptor beta chains follows, all from one sample in a study of T cell responses to AZD1222 COVID-19 vaccine. Assay used: immunoSEQ multiplex PCR; TCRdb lists only in-frame clones, some missing. Of some 150,000 clones in the sample, around 88% were seen once. The source was peripheral blood, collected on day 0 of AZD1222 vaccination. The receptors stem from an adult in good health. Both conserved end residues are part of each CDR3. A D gene is named only where the DNA matches it firmly. Some rows mark clone size as missing; the rest say once, few, many or name a class of expanded clone.

clone_size,v_call,j_call,d_call,cdr3_aa,cdr3_nt
-,TRBV7-2,TRBJ1-2,-,CASSLWGEAGYTF,TGTGCCAGCAGTCTGTGGGGTGAGGCTGGCTACACCTTC
-,TRBV9,TRBJ2-2,TRBD2,CASSARRRGSTGELFF,TGTGCCAGCAGCGCCCGTCGGCGGGGGAGCACCGGGGAGCTGTTTTTT
-,TRBV30,TRBJ1-3,-,CAWTMDSSGNTIYF,TGTGCCTGGACGATGGACAGCTCTGGAAACACCATATATTTT
-,TRBV29-1,TRBJ1-2,TRBD1,CSVKEAGQGGGYTF,TGCAGCGTTAAAGAGGCAGGGCAGGGGGGCGGCTACACCTTC
-,TRBV28,TRBJ1-2,-,CASSDSGNYGYTF,TGTGCCAGCAGTGACTCAGGGAACTATGGCTACACCTTC
-,TRBV7-8,TRBJ1-2,-,CASSSEGVGLYGYTF,TGTGCCAGCAGCTCTGAGGGGGTAGGACTCTATGGCTACACCTTC
-,TRBV4-3,TRBJ1-2,-,CASSQDPQSYGYTF,TGCGCCAGCAGCCAAGATCCCCAAAGCTATGGCTACACCTTC
once,TRBV19,TRBJ1-3,-,CASSMQGAGNTIYF,TGTGCCAGTAGTATGCAGGGTGCTGGAAACACCATATATTTT
-,TRBV10-2,TRBJ1-2,-,CASSTGTDYGYTF,TGCGCCAGCAGTACAGGAACCGACTATGGCTACACCTTC
-,TRBV19,TRBJ1-1,-,CASSRERTNTEAFF,TGTGCCAGTAGCAGGGAGAGAACGAACACTGAAGCTTTCTTT
-,TRBV19,TRBJ2-1,-,CASSIGANEQFF,TGTGCCAGTAGTATAGGTGCCAATGAGCAGTTCTTC
once,TRBV10-3,TRBJ2-7,TRBD2,CAISDPSRLADSYEQYF,TGTGCCATCAGTGATCCGAGCCGACTAGCGGATTCCTACGAGCAGTACTTC
once,TRBV24-1,TRBJ2-3,TRBD2,CATSSREGPDTQYF,TGTGCCACCAGTTCGCGGGAGGGCCCAGATACGCAGTATTTT
-,TRBV4-2,TRBJ1-2,-,CASSQDLINYGYTF,TGTGCCAGCAGCCAAGATTTAATTAACTATGGCTACACCTTC
-,TRBV10-3,TRBJ2-7,TRBD2,CAISELGGGSSFEQYF,TGTGCCATCAGTGAGTTAGGAGGCGGGAGCTCATTCGAGCAGTACTTC
-,TRBV7-9,TRBJ2-7,TRBD2,CASSDLAGGPYEQYF,TGTGCCAGCAGCGATCTAGCGGGAGGGCCCTACGAGCAGTACTTC
-,TRBV7-2,TRBJ1-2,TRBD1,CASSLAGTDPYGYTF,TGTGCCAGCAGCTTAGCGGGGACAGACCCTTATGGCTACACCTTC
-,TRBV7-2,TRBJ2-1,-,CASSLELARDEQFF,TGTGCCAGCAGCTTAGAGCTAGCTAGGGATGAGCAGTTCTTC
-,TRBV5-5,TRBJ2-6,-,CASSIGQSGANVLTF,TGTGCCAGCAGCATCGGACAGTCTGGGGCCAACGTCCTGACTTTC
-,TRBV6-5,TRBJ1-2,-,CASSPTGRYYGYTF,TGTGCCAGCAGTCCCACAGGGAGGTACTATGGCTACACCTTC
-,TRBV6-5,TRBJ1-5,-,CASSLYSSSPQHF,TGTGCCAGCAGTTTATATTCGTCCTCGCCCCAGCATTTT
-,TRBV9,TRBJ2-2,-,CASSQTTATGELFF,TGTGCCAGCAGCCAAACAACCGCCACCGGGGAGCTGTTTTTT
-,TRBV5-6,TRBJ2-5,-,CASSSPKEGETQYF,TGTGCCAGCAGCTCGCCCAAGGAGGGAGAGACCCAGTACTTC